A single sample is the source of the 18 T cell receptor beta chains below, sequenced in a study of Graves' ophthalmopathy and Graves' hyperthyroidism. Amplified TCR beta CDR3 regions were obtained using RNA transcripts as template. Second-round multiplex PCR followed a first-round RT-PCR using HTBI primers. TCRdb called the multiplex PCR reads again in MiXCR, with one record for every CDR3 protein. The sample lists tens of thousands of distinct CDR3 sequences; roughly 50% were seen once. Sequenced sample: peripheral blood. The receptors here all came from an adult woman with stable Graves' hyperthyroidism.

V and J are TRBV20-1 and TRBJ1-5; 10 bases align to TRBD1. The J segment lost 7 bases and the V segment lost 1 base, leaving 1 base of the junction unmatched. The CDR3 contains 13 residues. Germline V lookup: CDR1 DFQATT, CDR2 SNEGSKA (reference sequence). In nucleotides, the CDR3 is TGCAGTGCTAGAGGGGACAGGGGACAGCCCCAGCATTTT. Its translation is CSARGDRGQPQHF.

The chain recombines TRBV24-1 with TRBJ2-2, with TRBD2 identical over 8 bases. The V gene's germline CDR1 is KGHDR and CDR2 SFDVKD. The CDR3 is 14 residues long. Germline trimming cut 9 bases from V and 6 bases from J; bases unmatched to any gene: 8. The CDR3 sequence: CATHDSGSSGELFF. In nucleotides, the CDR3 is TGTGCCACCCATGACAGCGGGAGCTCCGGGGAGCTGTTTTTT.

V and J are TRBV14 and TRBJ2-7; the D call may be TRBD1 or TRBD2 (6 bases each). Germline lookup yields CDR1 SGHDN and CDR2 FVKESK. Trimming took off 4 bases at V and 3 bases at J, with 28 bases between the two ends. This CDR3 comprises 19 residues. The CDR3 DNA reads as TGTGCCAGCAGCCGTCTACCAGGGGCCGCGGGATTCCCGAACTACGAGCAGTACTTC. Residues: CASSRLPGAAGFPNYEQYF.

This clonotype has only one observation. The J gene is TRBJ1-5, the V gene TRBV2; D gene ambiguous. V was pared by 7 bases and J by 3 bases, with 13 bases between. CDR1 and CDR2 (germline): SNHLY, FYNNEI. CDR3 size: 14 residues. CDR3 loop: CASNPTRTNQPQHF. The CDR3 nucleotides read TGTGCCAGCAATCCCACGCGGACCAATCAGCCCCAGCATTTT. Full variable domain (missing parts from reference TRBV2 and TRBJ1-5): EPEVTQTPSHQVTQMGQEVILRCVPISNHLYFYWYRQILGQKVEFLVSFYNNEISEKSEIFDDQFSVERPDGSNFTLKIRSTKLEDSAMYFCASNPTRTNQPQHFGDGTRLSIL.

This clonotype was detected many times. The gene calls are TRBV6-5 and TRBJ2-2; a possible D gene is TRBD2 (5 bases). With 2 bases removed from V and 3 bases from J, the gap between germline ends came to 7 bases. The length of the CDR3 is 14 residues. Germline values: CDR1 MNHEY, CDR2 SVGAGI. The CDR3 sequence is CASSYERYTGELFF. DNA for the CDR3: TGTGCCAGCAGTTACGAGCGGTACACCGGGGAGCTGTTTTTT.

V is TRBV5-1 and J is TRBJ1-3; the match to TRBD1 covers 10 bases. With V trimmed by 5 bases and J by 2 bases, 7 bases remained unmatched. Germline V gene data show CDR1 as SGHRS and CDR2 as YFSETQ. The CDR3 contains 16 residues. The CDR3 region is CASRYTGQGAGNTIYF. The CDR3 DNA reads as TGCGCCAGCAGGTATACCGGACAGGGGGCTGGAAACACCATATATTTT.

This clonotype occurred once. The V call is TRBV29-1, the J call TRBJ2-5, with 10 bases matching TRBD2. Germline V lookup: CDR1 SQVTM, CDR2 ANQGSEA. Germline trimming cut 6 bases from V and 4 bases from J; bases unmatched to any gene: 5. The CDR3 has 13 residues. The CDR3 DNA sequence: TGCAGCGTCGTTAGCGGGAGGCCAGAGACCCAGTACTTC. It is translated as CSVVSGRPETQYF.

The chain combines TRBV9 with TRBJ2-1, with D maybe TRBD2 (5 bases). Germline lookup yields CDR1 SGDLS and CDR2 YYNGEE. The CDR3 spans 15 residues. Deletions cut 3 bases from V and 2 bases from J, with 12 bases between. DNA of the CDR3: TGTGCCAGCAGCGCAGAGCCAGCGGCCTACAATGAGCAGTTCTTC. Its protein product is CASSAEPAAYNEQFF. The complete variable domain, with remaining parts taken from reference TRBV9 and TRBJ2-1, reads DSGVTQTPKHLITATGQRVTLRCSPRSGDLSVYWYQQSLDQGLQFLIQYYNGEERAKGNILERFSAQQFPDLHSELNLSSLELGDSALYFCASSAEPAAYNEQFFGPGTRLTVL.

CDR3 sequence (DNA): TGTGCCAGTAGTGCTGGGACAGGGGGGCAGCCCCAGCATTTT. This gives the protein CASSAGTGGQPQHF. The gene calls are TRBV19 and TRBJ1-5; the match to TRBD1 covers 11 bases. Germline CDR1 reads LNHDA; CDR2 reads SQIVND (reference sequence). With 5 bases clipped from V and 7 bases from J, the junction kept 4 bases outside the gene matches. The CDR3 totals 14 residues.

The chain recombines TRBV20-1 with TRBJ2-7; 8 bases agree with TRBD2. The V gene's germline CDR1 is DFQATT and CDR2 SNEGSKA (reference sequence). V was pared by 6 bases and J by 4 bases, with 8 bases of the junction left unmatched. CDR3 length equals 13 residues. CDR3 amino acids: CSATPSGSYEQYF. DNA for the CDR3: TGCAGTGCCACACCCAGCGGGAGTTACGAGCAGTACTTC.

By its share, this clonotype is medium-sized (0.01 to 0.1%). The rearrangement uses TRBV29-1 and TRBJ2-7; TRBD1 is a possible D gene (6 bases). With 7 bases removed from V and 5 bases from J, the gap between germline ends came to 15 bases. The CDR3 is 12 amino acids. Germline V gives CDR1 SQVTM, CDR2 ANQGSEA. This CDR3 is CSANTGWNEQYF. CDR3 sequence (DNA): TGCAGCGCCAATACAGGGTGGAACGAGCAGTACTTC.

Note on this clonotype: A read error may be the cause here, since a much bigger clone is one base away. V and J are TRBV7-2 and TRBJ1-2, with D perhaps matching TRBD1 (6 bases). The CDR3 has 15 amino acids. From germline, CDR1 is SGHTA and CDR2 FQGNSA. Trimming removed 8 bases at V and 8 bases at J, with 24 bases between. The CDR3 nucleotides read TGTGCCAGCCCACCACCCGGACAGCCGCACCGGGGCTACACCTTC. Protein product: CASPPPGQPHRGYTF.

In its sample, this clonotype was seen many times. At one end the junction does not follow the germline gene, possibly because of a read error. The rearrangement joins TRBV14 to TRBJ1-1; D not resolved. This CDR3 has 15 residues. The V gene's germline CDR1 is SGHDN and CDR2 FVKESK. The CDR3 nucleotides read TGTGCCAGCAGCCAAGTTATTAACCAGAACACTGAAGCCTTCTTT. Its translation: CASSQVINQNTEAFF.

V is TRBV12-3 or TRBV12-4 and J is TRBJ2-7; 9 bases line up with TRBD2. The CDR3 spans 13 residues. J was trimmed by 6 bases and V by 8 bases; bases with no gene match: 8. CDR3: CASGRGGRLEQYF. CDR3 in DNA: TGTGCCAGCGGGCGGGGGGGGAGGCTCGAGCAGTACTTC.

The chain is built from TRBV7-3 and TRBJ2-7, with TRBD2 matching over 10 bases. The CDR3 has 15 residues. The germline CDR1 and CDR2 sequences are SGHTA and FQGTGA. With 5 bases clipped from V and 3 bases from J, the junction kept 7 bases outside the gene matches. The DNA of the CDR3 is TGTGCCAGCAGCGCAACGTCTAGCGGGGGCTACGAGCAGTACTTC. It yields the protein CASSATSSGGYEQYF.

Of note for this clonotype: An end of the junction does not agree with germline; a read error may underlie this. The rearrangement links TRBV6-1 to TRBJ1-5; 7 bases agree with TRBD1. Germline assignment: CDR1 MNHNS and CDR2 SASEGT. The CDR3 consists of 16 residues. CDR3 loop: CASSQGDFPPNQPRHF. CDR3 nucleotide sequence: TGTGCCAGCAGTCAGGGGGACTTCCCTCCTAATCAGCCCCGGCATTTT.

The chain carries TRBV15 and TRBJ2-3; D is unclear. The CDR3 runs 12 residues. Looked up from germline, CDR1 is LNHNV and CDR2 is YYDKDF (reference sequence). V was clipped by 3 bases and J by 7 bases, with 8 bases between them. CDR3 region: CATSSQSHTQYF. For the CDR3, the DNA is TGTGCCACCAGCAGCCAGTCCCATACGCAGTATTTT.

This clonotype occurred many times. CDR3 sequence: CASSYEGPVEQYF. CDR3 DNA sequence: TGTGCCAGCAGTTACGAGGGGCCGGTGGAGCAGTACTTC. V gene TRBV6-2 or TRBV6-3 combines with J gene TRBJ2-7, with D perhaps matching TRBD1 or TRBD2 (5 bases each). Germline V gene lookup returns CDR1 MNHEY and CDR2 SVGEGT. The germline V and J ends were trimmed by 2 bases and 7 bases, with 12 bases remaining between them. There are 13 residues in the CDR3.